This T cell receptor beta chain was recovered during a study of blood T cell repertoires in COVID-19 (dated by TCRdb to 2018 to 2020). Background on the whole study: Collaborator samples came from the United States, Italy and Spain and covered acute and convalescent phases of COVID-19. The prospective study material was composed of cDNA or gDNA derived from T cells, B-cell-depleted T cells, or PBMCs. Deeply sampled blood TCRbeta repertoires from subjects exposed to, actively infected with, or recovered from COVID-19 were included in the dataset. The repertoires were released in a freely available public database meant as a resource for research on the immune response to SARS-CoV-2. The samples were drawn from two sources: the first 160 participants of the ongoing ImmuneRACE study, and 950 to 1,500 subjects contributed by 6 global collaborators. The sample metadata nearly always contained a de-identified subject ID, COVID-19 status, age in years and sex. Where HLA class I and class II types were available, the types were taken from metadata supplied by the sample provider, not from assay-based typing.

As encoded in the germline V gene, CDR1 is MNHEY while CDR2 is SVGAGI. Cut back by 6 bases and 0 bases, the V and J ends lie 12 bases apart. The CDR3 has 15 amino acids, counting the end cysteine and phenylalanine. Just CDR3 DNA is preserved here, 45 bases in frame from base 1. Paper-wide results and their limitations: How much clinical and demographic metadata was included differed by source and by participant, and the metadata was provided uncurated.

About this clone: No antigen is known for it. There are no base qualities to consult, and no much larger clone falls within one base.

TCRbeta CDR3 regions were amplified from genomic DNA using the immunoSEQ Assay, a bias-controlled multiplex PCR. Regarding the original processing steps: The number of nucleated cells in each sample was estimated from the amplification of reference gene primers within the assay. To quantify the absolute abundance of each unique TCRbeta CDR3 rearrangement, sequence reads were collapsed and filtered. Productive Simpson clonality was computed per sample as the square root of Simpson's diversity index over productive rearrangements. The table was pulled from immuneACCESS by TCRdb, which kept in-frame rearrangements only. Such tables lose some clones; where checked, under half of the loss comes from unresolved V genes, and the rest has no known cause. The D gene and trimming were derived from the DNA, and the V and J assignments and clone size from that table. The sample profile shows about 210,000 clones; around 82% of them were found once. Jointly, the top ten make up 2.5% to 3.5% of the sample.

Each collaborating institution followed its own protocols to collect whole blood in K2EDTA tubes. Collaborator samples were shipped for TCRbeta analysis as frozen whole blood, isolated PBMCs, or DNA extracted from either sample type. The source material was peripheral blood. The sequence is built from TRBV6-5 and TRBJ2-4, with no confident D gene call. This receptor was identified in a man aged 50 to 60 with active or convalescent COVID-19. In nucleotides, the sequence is TGTGCCAGCAGCCCCAGTTTCCTAGCCAAAAACATTCAGTACTTC. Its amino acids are CASSPSFLAKNIQYF.